A single T cell receptor beta chain is shown here with its context. As yet, its antigen is unknown. This entry belongs to a study of CD8+CD57+ T cells in acquired aplastic anemia. On the study more broadly: Each DNA sample taken from sorted CD4+ and CD8+ cells came to 3.2 ug on average. The study obtained about 10 million reads on average for CD4+ cells from healthy donors. Study findings and constraints: A significant difference in CD8+ Simpson's diversity between patients and controls was not found.

TCR beta VDJ and CDR3 profiling used genomic DNA as template. TCRdb re-called the reads with MiXCR, one entry per CDR3 protein. The repertoire holds 150,000 to 200,000 distinct CDR3 sequences, around 40% seen once, with 1.1% in the top ten. The germline V gene encodes CDR1 MNHNS and CDR2 SASEGT. The CDR3 has 13 amino acids. V gave up 7 bases and J gave up 3 bases, with 10 bases separating them. The receptor comes from a human donor in good health. The sequencing sample was made of sorted CD4+, CD8+, or CD8+CD57+ T cells (not recorded which) from PBMCs. This chain uses TRBV6-1 with TRBJ1-3; D is perhaps TRBD1 (6 bases). The CDR3 spells CASTEGGGNTIYF. The CDR3 region has the DNA TGTGCCAGCACCGAGGGGGGTGGAAACACCATATATTTT.